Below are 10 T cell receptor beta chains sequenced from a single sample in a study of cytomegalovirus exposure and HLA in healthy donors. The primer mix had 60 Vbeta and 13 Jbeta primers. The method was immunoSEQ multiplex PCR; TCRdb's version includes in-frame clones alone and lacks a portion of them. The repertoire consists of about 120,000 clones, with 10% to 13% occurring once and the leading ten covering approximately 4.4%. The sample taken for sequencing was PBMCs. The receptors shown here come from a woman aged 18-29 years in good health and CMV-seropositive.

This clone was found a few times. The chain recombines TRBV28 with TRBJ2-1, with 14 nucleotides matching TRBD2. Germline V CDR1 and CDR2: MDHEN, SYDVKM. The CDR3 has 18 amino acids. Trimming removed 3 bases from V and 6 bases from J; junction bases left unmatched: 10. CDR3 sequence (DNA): TGTGCCAGCAGTTTGTCCCGATTCGGGACTAGCGGGAGCAATGAGCAGTTCTTC. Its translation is CASSLSRFGTSGSNEQFF.

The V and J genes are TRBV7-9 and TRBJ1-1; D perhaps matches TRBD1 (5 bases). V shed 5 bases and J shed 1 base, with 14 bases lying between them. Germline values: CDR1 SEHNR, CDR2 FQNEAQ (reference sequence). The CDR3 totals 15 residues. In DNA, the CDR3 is TGTGCCAGCAGCACATCTTACGGGGGGAACACTGAAGCTTTCTTT. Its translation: CASSTSYGGNTEAFF. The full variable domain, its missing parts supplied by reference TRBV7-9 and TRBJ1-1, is DTGVSQNPRHKITKRGQNVTFRCDPISEHNRLYWYRQTLGQGPEFLTYFQNEAQLEKSRLLSDRFSAERPKGSFSTLEIQRTEQGDSAMYLCASSTSYGGNTEAFFGQGTRLTVV.

The CDR3 region has the DNA TGTGCCTGGATGTTCAGGAACACCGGGGAGCTGTTTTTT. Amino acids: CAWMFRNTGELFF. The chain has TRBV30 and TRBJ2-2; D gene ambiguous. Trimming took 4 bases from V and 1 from J, leaving 7 bases between them. Per the germline V gene, CDR1 is GTSNPN and CDR2 is SVGIG (reference sequence). This CDR3 has 13 amino acids.

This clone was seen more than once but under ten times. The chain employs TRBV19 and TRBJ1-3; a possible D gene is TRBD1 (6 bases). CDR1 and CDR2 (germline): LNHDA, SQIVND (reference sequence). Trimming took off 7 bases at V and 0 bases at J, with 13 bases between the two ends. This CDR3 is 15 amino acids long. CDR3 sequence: CASTPGQFSGNTIYF. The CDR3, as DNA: TGTGCCAGTACCCCCGGACAGTTCTCTGGAAACACCATATATTTT. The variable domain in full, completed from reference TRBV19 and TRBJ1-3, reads DGGITQSPKYLFRKEGQNVTLSCEQNLNHDAMYWYRQDPGQGLRLIYYSQIVNDFQKGDIAEGYSVSREKKESFPLTVTSAQKNPTAFYLCASTPGQFSGNTIYFGEGSWLTVV.

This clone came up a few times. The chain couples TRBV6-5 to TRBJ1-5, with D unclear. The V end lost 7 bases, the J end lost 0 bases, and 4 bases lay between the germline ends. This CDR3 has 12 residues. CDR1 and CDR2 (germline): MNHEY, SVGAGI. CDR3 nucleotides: TGTGCCAGCACCCTTAGCAATCAGCCCCAGCATTTT. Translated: CASTLSNQPQHF.

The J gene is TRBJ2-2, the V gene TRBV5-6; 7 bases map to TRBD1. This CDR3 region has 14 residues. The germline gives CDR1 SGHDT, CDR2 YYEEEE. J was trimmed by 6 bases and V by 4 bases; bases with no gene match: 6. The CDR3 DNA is TGTGCCAGCAGCGGACAGGCCCAAGCCGGGGAGCTGTTTTTT. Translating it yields CASSGQAQAGELFF.

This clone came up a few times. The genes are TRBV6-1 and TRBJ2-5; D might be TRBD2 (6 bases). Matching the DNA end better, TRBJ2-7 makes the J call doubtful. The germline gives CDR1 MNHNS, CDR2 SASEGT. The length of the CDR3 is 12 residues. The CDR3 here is CASNTQEGEQYF. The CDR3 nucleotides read TGTGCCAGCAATACACAGGAGGGCGAGCAGTACTTC.

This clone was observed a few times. The CDR3 protein is CASSYGPDYEQYF. The CDR3 DNA follows: TGTGCCAGCAGTTACGGGCCGGACTACGAGCAGTACTTC. The V and J genes are TRBV6-6 and TRBJ2-7; D gene unclear. Deletions cut 2 bases from V and 3 bases from J, with 8 bases between. This CDR3 comprises 13 residues. CDR1 is MNHNY, CDR2 SVGAGI, per germline (reference sequence).

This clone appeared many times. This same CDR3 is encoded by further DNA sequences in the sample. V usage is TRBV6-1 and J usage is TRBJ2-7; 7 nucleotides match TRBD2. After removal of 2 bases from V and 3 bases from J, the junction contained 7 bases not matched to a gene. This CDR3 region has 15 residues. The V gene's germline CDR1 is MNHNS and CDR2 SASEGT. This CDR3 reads CASSESPGGIYEQYF. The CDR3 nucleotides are TGTGCCAGCAGTGAATCCCCGGGAGGCATCTACGAGCAGTACTTC.

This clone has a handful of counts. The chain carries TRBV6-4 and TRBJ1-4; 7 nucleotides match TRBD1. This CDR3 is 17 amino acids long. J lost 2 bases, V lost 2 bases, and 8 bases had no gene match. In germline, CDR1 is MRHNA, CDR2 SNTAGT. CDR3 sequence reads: CASSDTGQARTNEKLFF. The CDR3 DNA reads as TGTGCCAGCAGTGACACAGGACAGGCGAGGACTAATGAAAAACTGTTTTTT.